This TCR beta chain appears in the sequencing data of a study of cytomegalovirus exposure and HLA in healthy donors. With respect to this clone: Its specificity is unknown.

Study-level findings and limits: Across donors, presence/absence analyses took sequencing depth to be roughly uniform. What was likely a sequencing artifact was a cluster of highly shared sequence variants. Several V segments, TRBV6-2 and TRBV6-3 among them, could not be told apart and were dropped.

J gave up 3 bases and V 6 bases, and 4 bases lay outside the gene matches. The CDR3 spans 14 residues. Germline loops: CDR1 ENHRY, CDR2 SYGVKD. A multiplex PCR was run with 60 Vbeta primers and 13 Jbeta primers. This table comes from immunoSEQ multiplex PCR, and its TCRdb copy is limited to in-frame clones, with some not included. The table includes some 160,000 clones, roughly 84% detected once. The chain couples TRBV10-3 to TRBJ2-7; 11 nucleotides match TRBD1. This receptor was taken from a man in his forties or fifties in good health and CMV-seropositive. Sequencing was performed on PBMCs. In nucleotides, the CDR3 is TGTGCCATCAGCCCGGGACAGGGGGTCTACGAGCAGTACTTC. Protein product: CAISPGQGVYEQYF.